The rows below give T cell receptor beta chains drawn from one sample of a study of blood T cell repertoires in COVID-19. Libraries were prepared by immunoSEQ multiplex PCR; TCRdb keeps only in-frame clonotypes and omits some of them. The table lists 70,000 to 85,000 clones, 86% of them singletons. Input material: peripheral blood. These receptors originate from a woman aged 55-70 years with acute or convalescent COVID-19. The CDR3 runs from the conserved cysteine through the conserved F or W. The D gene is left open where the match is weak. Expanded clones get a size class; other rows say once, few or many, or leave the size out.

v_call,clone_size,j_call,d_call,cdr3_aa,cdr3_nt
TRBV28,NA,TRBJ1-2,TRBD1,CASSLGQDFGYTF,TGTGCCAGCAGTTTAGGACAGGACTTTGGCTACACCTTC
TRBV7-2,NA,TRBJ2-1,NA,CASSLFVSSYNEQFF,TGTGCCAGCAGCTTATTCGTCAGCTCCTACAATGAGCAGTTCTTC
TRBV19,NA,TRBJ1-5,TRBD1,CASSPLTGRGNQPQHF,TGTGCCAGTAGTCCGTTGACAGGGCGGGGCAATCAGCCCCAGCATTTT
TRBV7-3,NA,TRBJ1-1,TRBD1,CASSLGQLNTEAFF,TGTGCCAGCAGCTTGGGACAGTTGAACACTGAAGCTTTCTTT
TRBV7-3,NA,TRBJ2-3,NA,CASSLSLSDTQYF,TGTGCCAGCAGCTTGTCCCTTTCAGATACGCAGTATTTT
TRBV30,NA,TRBJ1-5,NA,CAWSAVQGNQPQHF,TGTGCCTGGAGTGCTGTACAGGGCAATCAGCCCCAGCATTTT
TRBV28,once,TRBJ2-4,TRBD1,CASSAGTGDNIQYF,TGTGCCAGCAGTGCCGGGACAGGCGATAACATTCAGTACTTC
TRBV5-1,NA,TRBJ2-2,NA,CASSPGLLNTGELFF,TGCGCCAGCAGCCCCGGACTCCTCAACACCGGGGAGCTGTTTTTT
TRBV5-4,NA,TRBJ2-7,TRBD1,CASSRRSGTGGNEQYF,TGTGCCAGCAGCCGGAGATCCGGGACAGGGGGCAACGAGCAGTACTTC
TRBV11-1,once,TRBJ2-5,NA,CASSPGSGTQYF,TGTGCCAGCAGCCCCGGGTCGGGGACCCAGTACTTC
TRBV6-5,NA,TRBJ1-5,NA,CASGQNQPQHF,TGTGCCAGCGGGCAGAATCAGCCCCAGCATTTT
TRBV5-5,NA,TRBJ1-3,NA,CASSWIGRQDSGNTIYF,TGTGCCAGCAGCTGGATCGGGAGACAAGACTCTGGAAACACCATATATTTT
TRBV6-5,NA,TRBJ2-1,NA,CASMLQATNEQFF,TGTGCCAGCATGCTGCAGGCGACCAATGAGCAGTTCTTC
TRBV5-1,NA,TRBJ1-1,TRBD1,CASSLGTGAYTEAFF,TGCGCCAGCAGCTTGGGGACAGGGGCTTACACTGAAGCTTTCTTT
TRBV4-3,once,TRBJ1-4,TRBD1,CASSQDYGDRGREKLFF,TGCGCCAGCAGCCAAGATTATGGAGACAGGGGGCGAGAAAAACTGTTTTTT
TRBV19,NA,TRBJ1-5,NA,CASSTTGYNQPQHF,TGTGCCAGTAGTACAACAGGGTATAATCAGCCCCAGCATTTT
TRBV7-2,NA,TRBJ1-6,TRBD1,CASSSGTGQSYNSPLHF,TGTGCCAGCAGCTCTGGGACAGGGCAGTCCTATAATTCACCCCTCCACTTT
TRBV12-3/TRBV12-4,NA,TRBJ1-2,NA,CASSPPGSYGYTF,TGTGCCAGCAGCCCCCCAGGGTCCTATGGCTACACCTTC
TRBV7-2,few,TRBJ1-1,TRBD1,CASSLGLSLRGVNTEAFF,TGTGCCAGCAGCTTAGGGTTGTCTCTCAGGGGGGTGAACACTGAAGCTTTCTTT
TRBV18,NA,TRBJ2-3,TRBD2,CASSPGGGAWDTQYF,TGTGCCAGCTCACCCGGCGGGGGGGCTTGGGATACGCAGTATTTT
TRBV5-1,NA,TRBJ2-7,NA,CASSLGGPRGYEQYF,TGCGCCAGCAGCTTGGGTGGGCCTAGGGGGTACGAGCAGTACTTC
TRBV6-5,NA,TRBJ1-2,NA,CASTRGEGDTYGYTF,TGTGCCAGCACCCGAGGGGAGGGAGATACCTATGGCTACACCTTC
TRBV11-1,NA,TRBJ2-7,TRBD2,CASSSSGSSYEQYF,TGTGCCAGCAGCTCTAGCGGGAGCTCCTACGAGCAGTACTTC
TRBV7-2,NA,TRBJ1-4,TRBD1,CASSLSGQEFEKLFF,TGTGCCAGCAGCCTATCGGGACAGGAGTTTGAAAAACTGTTTTTT
TRBV5-8,NA,TRBJ1-1,TRBD1,CASSPWQGQKNTEAFF,TGTGCCAGCAGCCCGTGGCAGGGACAGAAAAACACTGAAGCTTTCTTT
TRBV10-3,NA,TRBJ1-1,NA,CAISGAGAGEAFF,TGTGCCATCAGTGGGGCAGGGGCAGGTGAAGCTTTCTTT
TRBV11-1,NA,TRBJ2-7,TRBD1,CASREPGQGTYEQYF,TGTGCCAGCAGAGAGCCGGGACAGGGGACCTACGAGCAGTACTTC
TRBV6-1,NA,TRBJ2-7,TRBD2,CASSERTSGSEQYF,TGTGCCAGCAGTGAACGGACTAGCGGGAGCGAGCAGTACTTC
TRBV7-9,NA,TRBJ1-1,NA,CASSSAGRSTEAFF,TGTGCCAGCAGCTCAGCGGGGCGTAGCACTGAAGCTTTCTTT
TRBV7-9,NA,TRBJ1-1,NA,CASSVFNPQGWGNEAFF,TGTGCCAGCAGCGTATTTAACCCCCAGGGGTGGGGGAATGAAGCTTTCTTT
TRBV9,NA,TRBJ2-7,NA,CASSASGLSYEQYF,TGTGCCAGCAGCGCCTCTGGGCTCTCCTACGAGCAGTACTTC
TRBV7-2,NA,TRBJ1-6,TRBD1,CASSLGTGLDSPLHF,TGTGCCAGCAGCTTAGGGACAGGGTTGGATTCACCCCTCCACTTT
TRBV28,few,TRBJ1-4,NA,CASSPTWQYEKLFF,TGTGCCAGCAGTCCAACCTGGCAATATGAAAAACTGTTTTTT
TRBV29-1,NA,TRBJ2-7,NA,CSVNLAVSHEQYF,TGCAGCGTTAACTTAGCGGTTTCCCACGAGCAGTACTTC
TRBV18,NA,TRBJ2-2,TRBD1,CASSAMDRDVGGELFF,TGTGCCAGCTCAGCCATGGACAGGGATGTCGGCGGGGAGCTGTTTTTT
TRBV2,NA,TRBJ1-2,NA,CASSEQGSNYGYTF,TGTGCCAGCAGTGAGCAGGGATCTAACTATGGCTACACCTTC
TRBV28,NA,TRBJ2-3,TRBD2,CASHRLTSAYTDTQYF,TGTGCCAGCCACCGCCTGACTAGCGCGTACACAGATACGCAGTATTTT
TRBV11-2,NA,TRBJ2-1,NA,CASSSTRFSYNEQFF,TGTGCCAGCAGCTCCACTAGGTTCTCCTACAATGAGCAGTTCTTC
TRBV28,NA,TRBJ1-2,TRBD1,CASSLEGADGYTF,TGTGCCAGCAGTTTAGAGGGGGCGGATGGCTACACCTTC
TRBV3-1/TRBV3-2,NA,TRBJ2-3,NA,CASSLRTGGTDTQYF,TGTGCCAGCAGCCTCCGGACGGGGGGCACAGATACGCAGTATTTT
TRBV7-9,NA,TRBJ1-3,TRBD1,CASSSGTVGNTIYF,TGTGCCAGCAGCTCCGGGACAGTGGGAAACACCATATATTTT
TRBV2,NA,TRBJ2-5,NA,CASSGRVQETQYF,TGTGCCAGCAGTGGTCGGGTCCAAGAGACCCAGTACTTC
TRBV2,NA,TRBJ2-5,TRBD2,CASSGEAGDHETQYF,TGTGCCAGCAGTGGGGAAGCGGGAGATCATGAGACCCAGTACTTC
TRBV2,few,TRBJ1-1,NA,CASRNEVWTEAFF,TGTGCCAGCAGAAATGAGGTGTGGACTGAAGCTTTCTTT